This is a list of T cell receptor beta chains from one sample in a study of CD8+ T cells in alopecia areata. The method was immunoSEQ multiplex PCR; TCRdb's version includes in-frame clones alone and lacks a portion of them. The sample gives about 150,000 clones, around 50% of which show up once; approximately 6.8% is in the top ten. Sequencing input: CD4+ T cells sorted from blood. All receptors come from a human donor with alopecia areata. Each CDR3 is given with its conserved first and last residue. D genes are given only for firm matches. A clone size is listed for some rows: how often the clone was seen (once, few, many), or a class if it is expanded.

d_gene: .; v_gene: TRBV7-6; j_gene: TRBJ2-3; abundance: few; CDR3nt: TGTGCCAGCAGCCCAGGGGGGACTCGCACAGATACGCAGTATTTT; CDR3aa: CASSPGGTRTDTQYF
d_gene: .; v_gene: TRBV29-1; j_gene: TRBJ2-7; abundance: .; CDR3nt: TGCAGCGTTATCGGGGTAACCTACGAGCAGTACTTC; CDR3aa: CSVIGVTYEQYF
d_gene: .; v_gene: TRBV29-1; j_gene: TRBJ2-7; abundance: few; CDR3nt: TGCAGCGTTGCCCAATTTGACGAGCAGTACTTC; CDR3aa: CSVAQFDEQYF
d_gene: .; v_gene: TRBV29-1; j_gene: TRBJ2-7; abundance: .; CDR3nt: TGCAGCGTTGATGCGGGTAGCGAGCAGTACTTC; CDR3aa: CSVDAGSEQYF
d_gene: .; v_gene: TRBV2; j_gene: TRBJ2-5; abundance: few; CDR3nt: TGTGCCAGCAGCTCTCAAGAGACCCAGTACTTC; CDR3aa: CASSSQETQYF
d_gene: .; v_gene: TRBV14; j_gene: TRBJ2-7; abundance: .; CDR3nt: TGTGCCAGCAGCCAAGATTTGGCCCTCGAGCAGTACTTC; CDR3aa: CASSQDLALEQYF
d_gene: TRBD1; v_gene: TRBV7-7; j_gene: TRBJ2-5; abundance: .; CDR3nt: TGTGCTAGCAGCTCCACGGACAGGGCGTGGGAGACCCAGTACTTC; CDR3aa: CASSSTDRAWETQYF
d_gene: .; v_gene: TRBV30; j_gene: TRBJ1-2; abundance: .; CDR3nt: TGTGCCTGGAGTATCCGACGTGGGACCGTCTATGGCTACACCTTC; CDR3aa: CAWSIRRGTVYGYTF
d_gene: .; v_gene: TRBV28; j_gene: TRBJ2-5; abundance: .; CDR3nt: TGTGCCAGCAGGGGAACCTCGGGGAAGACCCAGTACTTC; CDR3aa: CASRGTSGKTQYF
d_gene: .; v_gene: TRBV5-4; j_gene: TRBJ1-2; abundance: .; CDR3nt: TGTGCCAGCAGCTTGGCAACGGGACACCTCTATGGCTACACCTTC; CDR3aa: CASSLATGHLYGYTF
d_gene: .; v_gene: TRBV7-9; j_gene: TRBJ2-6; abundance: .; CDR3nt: TGTGCCAGCAGCTTAGGTGACTCTGGGGCCAACGTCCTGACTTTC; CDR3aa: CASSLGDSGANVLTF
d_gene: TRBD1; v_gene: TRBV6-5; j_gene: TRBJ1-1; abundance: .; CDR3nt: TGTGCCAGCAACAGTGGAGGGGGCCCGAACACTGAAGCTTTCTTT; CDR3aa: CASNSGGGPNTEAFF